Below are 17 T cell receptor beta chains sequenced from a single sample in a study of cytomegalovirus exposure and HLA in healthy donors. Both 60 Vbeta primers and 13 Jbeta primers went into the PCR. The protocol was immunoSEQ multiplex PCR, while the TCRdb copy is restricted to in-frame clones and leaves out a portion. The top ten hold under 8% of the sample, which has under 300,000 clones, around 81% seen once. The sequencing input was PBMCs. The receptors come from a woman aged 60-70 years in good health and CMV-seropositive.

The V gene is TRBV28, the J gene TRBJ2-3; 8 bases align to TRBD1. CDR3 length equals 14 residues. V lost 2 bases, J lost 5 bases, and 3 bases stayed unmatched. The germline CDR1 and CDR2 sequences are MDHEN and SYDVKM. CDR3 sequence: CASSLEGTGDTQYF. CDR3 sequence (DNA): TGTGCCAGCAGTTTAGAGGGGACAGGAGATACGCAGTATTTT. Drawing the rest from reference TRBV28 and TRBJ2-3, the complete variable domain is DVKVTQSSRYLVKRTGEKVFLECVQDMDHENMFWYRQDPGLGLRLIYFSYDVKMKEKGDIPEGYSVSREKKERFSLILESASTNQTSMYLCASSLEGTGDTQYFGPGTRLTVL.

The table lists this clone with a few counts. J is TRBJ1-3 and V is TRBV5-1, with D tentatively TRBD1 (6 bases). Deletions cut 4 bases from V and 7 bases from J, with 12 bases between. Germline V gene sequence: CDR1 SGHRS, CDR2 YFSETQ. The CDR3 runs 13 residues. CDR3 DNA sequence: TGCGCCAGCAGCCCCACAGGGACGAACACCATATATTTT. This gives the protein CASSPTGTNTIYF.

The gene calls are TRBV7-9 and TRBJ2-1; tentative D call: TRBD2 (5 bases). Trimming removed 6 bases at V and 4 bases at J, with 16 bases between. The CDR3 consists of 15 residues. Per the germline V gene, CDR1 is SEHNR and CDR2 is FQNEAQ (reference sequence). The CDR3 DNA follows: TGTGCCAGCAGAATCCCTAGCAGATTATACAATGAGCAGTTCTTC. This sequence encodes CASRIPSRLYNEQFF.

The genes are TRBV19 and TRBJ2-2; D remains unclear. This CDR3 contains 15 residues. The germline V gene has CDR1 LNHDA and CDR2 SQIVND (reference sequence). V shed 2 bases and J shed 4 bases, with 11 bases lying between them. CDR3 residues: CASSITSGFTGELFF. The CDR3, as DNA: TGTGCCAGTAGTATAACATCCGGGTTCACCGGGGAGCTGTTTTTT.

Concerning this clone itself: This CDR3 is also generated by other DNA sequences in the sample. V is TRBV5-5 and J is TRBJ2-1; D remains ambiguous. Germline CDR1 SGHKS, CDR2 YYEKEE (reference sequence). This CDR3 spans 13 amino acids. Trimming removed 1 base at V and 7 bases at J, with 9 bases between. CDR3 coding DNA: TGTGCCAGCAGCTTGTTATCAGTAAATGAGCAGTTCTTC. Translating gives CASSLLSVNEQFF.

This chain joins TRBV5-1 and TRBJ2-2; 13 bases are a match to TRBD2. From germline, CDR1 is SGHRS and CDR2 YFSETQ. Trimming at V came to 5 bases and at J to 7 bases, leaving 8 bases not matched to a gene. The CDR3 sequence is 16 residues long. The CDR3 reads CASRSGTSGNIGELFF. The CDR3 region has the DNA TGCGCCAGCAGATCCGGGACTAGCGGGAATATCGGGGAGCTGTTTTTT.

CDR3 residues: CATGQGAYEQYF. In DNA, the CDR3 is TGTGCCACCGGACAGGGCGCCTACGAGCAGTACTTC. V gene TRBV7-9 combines with J gene TRBJ2-7, with TRBD1 matching over 8 bases. CDR3 length: 12 amino acids. Germline loops: CDR1 SEHNR, CDR2 FQNEAQ (reference sequence). V lost 10 bases, J lost 2 bases, and 4 bases stayed unmatched.

A remark on this clone: The same CDR3 also results from other DNA sequences found in this sample. V usage is TRBV5-4 and J usage is TRBJ2-5; the D is unclear. Trimming shortened V by 0 bases and J by 2 bases, and 5 bases separated the two germline ends. Germline V gene data show CDR1 as SGHNT and CDR2 as YYREEE (reference sequence). CDR3 length equals 13 residues. The CDR3 DNA is TGTGCCAGCAGCTTGGGGAGACAAGAGACCCAGTACTTC. It yields the protein CASSLGRQETQYF.

V usage is TRBV19 and J usage is TRBJ2-3, with TRBD2 matching 9 bases. CDR1 and CDR2 from the germline V gene are LNHDA and SQIVND (reference sequence). V was clipped by 3 bases and J by 4 bases; unmatched bases: 11. The CDR3 has 17 amino acids. The CDR3 loop reads CASSIRREGQVADTQYF. DNA for the CDR3: TGTGCCAGTAGTATTCGGCGGGAGGGCCAGGTAGCAGATACGCAGTATTTT. The full variable domain, with the rest looked up from reference TRBV19 and TRBJ2-3, is DGGITQSPKYLFRKEGQNVTLSCEQNLNHDAMYWYRQDPGQGLRLIYYSQIVNDFQKGDIAEGYSVSREKKESFPLTVTSAQKNPTAFYLCASSIRREGQVADTQYFGPGTRLTVL.

The V call is TRBV9, the J call TRBJ1-1, with 10 bases fitting TRBD1. The CDR3 covers 17 residues. CDR1 and CDR2 from the germline V gene are SGDLS and YYNGEE. The J segment lost 0 bases and the V segment lost 0 bases, leaving 5 bases of the junction unmatched. The DNA for the CDR3 is TGTGCCAGCAGCGTAGCGGGACAGGGGTCCCTGAACACTGAAGCTTTCTTT. Translation gives CASSVAGQGSLNTEAFF.

CDR3 sequence reads: CASTSHRSSSGNTIYF. CDR3 bases: TGTGCCAGTACTTCCCACCGGAGCTCCTCTGGAAACACCATATATTTT. The chain has TRBV19 and TRBJ1-3; the D is unclear. V shed 7 bases and J shed 0 bases, with 16 bases lying between them. The CDR3 is made up of 16 amino acids. Germline lookup yields CDR1 LNHDA and CDR2 SQIVND (reference sequence).

The V and J genes are TRBV5-6 and TRBJ2-5, with TRBD2 identical over 11 bases. This CDR3 region has 18 residues. Germline loops: CDR1 SGHDT, CDR2 YYEEEE. After removal of 4 bases from V and 3 bases from J, the junction contained 14 bases not matched to a gene. The CDR3 loop is CASSVRLGPSGRKETQYF. The CDR3 coding sequence is TGTGCCAGCAGCGTGCGACTAGGGCCTAGCGGGAGGAAAGAGACCCAGTACTTC.

The rearrangement links TRBV7-9 to TRBJ2-7; 10 bases fit TRBD2. Germline trimming cut 5 bases from V and 3 bases from J; bases unmatched to any gene: 7. There are 15 residues in the CDR3. The germline CDR1 and CDR2 sequences are SEHNR and FQNEAQ (reference sequence). CDR3 region: CASSPGGLAVYEQYF. The CDR3, as DNA: TGTGCCAGCAGCCCGGGCGGACTAGCGGTCTACGAGCAGTACTTC.

The chain combines TRBV5-1 with TRBJ2-1, with 12 bases that match TRBD2. The CDR3 sequence is 18 residues long. Trimming took 6 bases from V and 0 from J; bases not matched to a gene: 10. Per germline, CDR1 SGHRS and CDR2 YFSETQ. CDR3 nucleotides: TGCGCCAGCACGAAGGGACTAGCGGGTATCAGCTCCTACAATGAGCAGTTCTTC. Its protein is CASTKGLAGISSYNEQFF.

V usage is TRBV19 and J usage is TRBJ1-2; 11 positions match TRBD1. Germline assignment: CDR1 LNHDA and CDR2 SQIVND (reference sequence). Trimming cost V 5 bases and J 4 bases; bases outside gene matches: 3. The CDR3 extends over 14 amino acids. Here the CDR3 reads CASSWDRGFYGYTF. CDR3 coding DNA: TGTGCCAGTAGTTGGGACAGGGGGTTCTATGGCTACACCTTC.

In the case of this clone: Other DNA sequences in the sample encode the same CDR3. V and J are TRBV28 and TRBJ2-7, with D unclear. V shed 6 bases and J shed 0 bases, with 3 bases lying between them. Germline lookup yields CDR1 MDHEN and CDR2 SYDVKM. The CDR3 runs to 11 residues. Here the CDR3 reads CASSSSYEQYF. The CDR3 DNA reads as TGTGCCAGCAGCTCCTCCTACGAGCAGTACTTC.

Only a few counts were recorded for this clone. The rearrangement joins TRBV11-2 to TRBJ2-3; no definite D call. The V end lost 1 base, the J end lost 2 bases, and 7 bases lay between the germline ends. Germline CDR1 SGHAT, CDR2 FQNNGV. CDR3 length: 14 amino acids. CDR3 sequence reads: CASSLVIYTDTQYF. CDR3 bases: TGTGCCAGCAGCTTAGTGATCTACACAGATACGCAGTATTTT.